The present T cell receptor beta chain was sequenced within a study of blood T cell repertoires in COVID-19. Study-level information: There were acute and convalescent COVID-19 samples, and they came from the United States, Italy and Spain. Nucleic acid was either cDNA or gDNA, and it came from T cells, B-cell-depleted T cells, or PBMCs.

This clone was observed a single time. Data came from immunoSEQ multiplex PCR; TCRdb stores just in-frame clones and leaves some out. The data contain about 220,000 clones, about four fifths of them singletons. The CDR3 has 15 residues. Trimming shortened V by 2 bases and J by 3 bases, and 13 bases separated the two germline ends. Per germline, CDR1 ENHRY and CDR2 SYGVKD. The TCR sequence derives from a woman aged 40 to 50 who had recovered from COVID-19. Input material: PBMCs or T cells enriched from blood (not recorded which). V gene TRBV10-3 combines with J gene TRBJ1-1; possibly TRBD1 for D (5 bases). In DNA form, the CDR3 reads TGTGCCATCAGTGAGGGCGGCCTAGGGGACACTGAAGCTTTCTTT. Translation: CAISEGGLGDTEAFF.